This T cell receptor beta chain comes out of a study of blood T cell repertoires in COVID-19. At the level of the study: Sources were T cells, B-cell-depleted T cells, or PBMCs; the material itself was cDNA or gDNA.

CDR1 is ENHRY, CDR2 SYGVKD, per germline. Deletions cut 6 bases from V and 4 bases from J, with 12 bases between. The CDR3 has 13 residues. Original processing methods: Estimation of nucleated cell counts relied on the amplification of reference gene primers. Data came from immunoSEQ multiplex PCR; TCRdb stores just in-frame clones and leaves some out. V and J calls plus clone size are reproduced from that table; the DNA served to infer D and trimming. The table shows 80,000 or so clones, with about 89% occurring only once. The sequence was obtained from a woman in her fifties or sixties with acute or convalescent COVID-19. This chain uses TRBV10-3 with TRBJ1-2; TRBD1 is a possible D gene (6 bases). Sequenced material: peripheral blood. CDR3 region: CAIRQQGGYGYTF. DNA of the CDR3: TGTGCCATCAGACAACAGGGCGGCTATGGCTACACCTTC.